This TCR beta chain derives from a study of cytomegalovirus exposure and HLA in healthy donors (dated by TCRdb to 2015 to 2018). Regarding the complete study: An earlier analysis of 587 of the donors reported 250 to 300 Gb of sequence data and 95 million to 120 million unique TCR beta sequences obtained from about 180 million T cells. An early release that covered about 640 HLA-typed donors contained approximately 300 gigabases of sequencing data and about 84 million unique TCR sequences. Among the approximately 430 genotyped donors, around 79% belonged to the genetic ancestry cluster associated with self-reported Caucasian donors. The study aimed to test whether cataloging public T cell receptors could reveal signatures of past pathogen exposure. The T cell repertoires of 666 subjects were profiled by immunosequencing and related to cytomegalovirus serostatus. Along with the roughly 670-subject first cohort, a separate validation cohort of about 110 different subjects was used. The study combined high-throughput TCR immunosequencing, statistical association of individual TCRs with disease status, and machine learning to predict cytomegalovirus infection status. In a later analysis, previously published TCR beta repertoires from fewer than 750 donors were re-analyzed and high-resolution HLA genotyping was added so that TCR occurrence patterns could be studied. In the later analysis, no new phenotypic data were used to find candidate immune exposures; instead, reliance was placed on TCR beta sequences and their occurrence across donors. An earlier analysis of about 620 of the donors applied high-throughput TCR beta sequencing to assess whether each TCR beta V gene segment acted as functional or pseudogenic. Alongside the repertoire data, information on donor age, sex, ethnicity and CMV serostatus was compiled. In a later genetic analysis, genome-wide SNP genotypes for about three fifths of the roughly 670 donors were used, and that subset was treated as a discovery cohort. All discovery cohort repertoires had been generated on a single sequencing platform. HLA typing covered class I and class II loci at four-digit resolution. Typing coverage differed by locus: A, B, C, DRB1 and DQB1 were typed in roughly 629-630 donors, DQA1 in about 510, DPA1 in approximately 600, and DPB1 in about 450. A few DR-DQ haplotypes were treated as single units for association and clustering because of strong linkage in the cohort. Among roughly 400 genotyped donors of the cohort, an average of approximately 240,000 unique TCR beta nucleotide sequences was sequenced per donor, of which about 18% were non-productive. Results the study describes overall, beyond this receptor: The sequencing pipeline was judged likely to have produced a cluster of highly shared sequence variants as a technical artifact. It was suggested by the authors that the approach could potentially be generalized to other disease states and immunological phenotypes. Because counts were too low, seventeen rarely observed V segments, including chromosome 9 orphons, were left out of the earlier analysis of some 640 of the donors. In a later analysis, some 18,000 TCR beta sequences were associated with specific HLA alleles at a false discovery rate of 0.05. Some IMGT-functional V segments, including TRBV6-2 and TRBV6-3, could not be told apart with the 87-base-pair reads, so those segments were excluded. In an earlier analysis of more than 500 of the donors, most TCR beta V segments appeared in productive rearrangements about 87% or about 30% of the time, broadly matching IMGT annotations. A later analysis found that TCR association rates varied across HLA loci, with DRB1 alleles showing the most associated TCRs and HLA-C alleles the fewest. HLA typing was unavailable for some donors at each locus, so association tests used only the typed subset. According to a later analysis, most CMV-associated TCR beta chains appeared to be HLA-restricted, and the HLA associations seemed to be driven largely by CMV exposure. A few of the identified cytomegalovirus-associated TCR beta chains were confirmed in vitro to be specific for cytomegalovirus antigens. A later genetic analysis reported fewer N-insertions in productive TCRs among donors in an Asian-associated ancestry cluster than the roughly 640-donor mean. While some public TCRs were present in many individuals, most TCR sequences turned up only very rarely across donors. When HLA alleles, especially DR and DQ, strongly co-occurred, TCR associations were difficult to assign to individual alleles. A further reported finding was that TCR beta sequences accurately predicted the HLA-A and HLA-B alleles for most subjects in the first cohort. Only TCR beta chains were sequenced in this cohort, and the absence of alpha or paired-chain data limited detectable features. An association between a missense DCLRE1C variant and V-gene and J-gene trimming of TCR beta chains was found in a later genetic analysis and replicated in an independent cohort. Presence/absence analyses assumed roughly uniform sequencing depth across donors, an assumption that may not hold. In a later analysis, several top co-occurrence clusters were reported to appear linked to parvovirus B19, influenza, CMV and Epstein-Barr virus. CMV serostatus was the only immune exposure information available for the cohort. The classifier was reported to diagnose cytomegalovirus status with high specificity and sensitivity in both the original cohort and the validation cohort. Correlated functional status among segregating V segments might be attributable to linkage disequilibrium, but an unknown experimental factor could not be ruled out. In the study, some 160 TCR beta chains were listed as associated with cytomegalovirus. Compared with equally common non-associated chains, HLA-associated TCR beta chains in a later analysis were more clonally expanded and had lower generation probabilities.

Points on this clone: Its binding antigen is unknown. One base away there is no much larger clone; base qualities are not given.

The library was produced with the immunoSEQ multiplex PCR assay. For the multiplex PCR, a mixture combining 60 forward primers for TCR Vbeta segments and 13 reverse primers for TCR Jbeta segments was used. The CDR3 region of rearranged TCR beta genes was amplified from genomic DNA by a multiplex PCR assay. Amplified TCR beta libraries were sequenced as 87-base-pair reads on the Illumina HiSeq System. Per the authors' processing: A later analysis counted tens of millions of unique TCR beta chains across the 666 repertoires, and 10 million to 12 million of these chains were shared by at least two donors. Raw reads were error-corrected and collapsed into unique sequences by a nearest-neighbor algorithm in which closely related sequences were merged to remove PCR and sequencing errors. Alignment of CDR3 sequences to IMGT reference sequences was used to assign V, D and J gene segments. For a sequence to be retained, a match of at least six nucleotides was required to both a V gene segment and a J gene segment. A rearrangement was called productive if the CDR3 had no stop codons and remained in frame with V and J, and every other rearrangement was called non-productive. Following IMGT convention, CDR3 was defined as the stretch from the second conserved V-encoded cysteine up to the conserved J-encoded phenylalanine. The earlier analysis of 587 of the donors excluded any sequence lacking an unambiguous match to a single V gene segment. In an earlier analysis of approximately 610 of the donors, V segments were called functional above 56.7% productive rearrangements and were called segregating when the between-donor standard deviation exceeded 5%. A statistical classification framework was built for diagnosing cytomegalovirus status from the catalog of TCR beta chain sequences. In a later analysis, V and J genes were assigned by comparing TCR nucleotide sequences against IMGT/GENE-DB human TR gene sequences. The TCRdist pipeline was used in a later analysis to assign CDR3 sequences and most-parsimonious VDJ recombination scenarios. A later analysis defined each TCR beta chain by its CDR3 amino acid sequence plus V-gene family, and excluded reads lacking a unique V-gene family. To address suspected cross-contamination and a sequencing artifact, a later analysis removed around 590 highly shared, low-generation-probability nucleotide sequences. In a later analysis, a clonal expansion index for each public chain was calculated from normalized within-repertoire ranks of inferred template counts. In a later analysis, generation probabilities were computed with a VDJ recombination model fitted to out-of-frame rearrangements, and the resulting probabilities were checked against IGoR. In a later analysis, hypergeometric tests were used to score TCR-TCR, TCR-HLA and TCR-CMV co-occurrence, with a repertoire-size bias correction applied to TCR pairs. A later analysis estimated false discovery rates by permuting HLA or CMV assignments 20 times. In a later analysis, co-occurring TCRs were grouped using DBSCAN, and TCRdist sequence similarity was added for clustering within HLA-allele-positive subsets. Co-occurrence clustering excluded repertoires with fewer than 30,000 or more than 120,000 public chains, plus five with anomalous nucleotide sharing. TCRdb obtained this table from immuneACCESS and retained in-frame rearrangements with V and J assigned. These tables miss some clones; where compared with another copy, unresolved V genes account for less than half of the shortfall, and the remainder is unexplained. The DNA was the basis for D and trimming; V, J and clone size are from that table. The sample table contains around 160,000 clones; only one count was recorded for roughly 66% of them. The top ten clones comprise 1.6% of the sample.

Including cysteine and valine, the CDR3 has 13 amino acids. Only the CDR3 DNA is retained, 39 bases long and in frame from the first base. Taken from the germline V gene (reference sequence), the CDR1 and CDR2 loops are MNHEY and SMNVEV. A distance of 9 bases separates the germline ends of V and J, which lose 0 bases and 6 bases respectively. In total, more than 500 healthy bone marrow donors made up the cohort. At the time of sampling, all cohort members were nominally healthy, though unrecorded immune exposures were likely present. The donor was CMV seronegative and was included in the group of hundreds of seronegative cohort members. Every donor gave a peripheral blood sample, and the peripheral blood mononuclear cells from that sample were used for TCR beta sequencing. The Qiagen DNeasy Blood Extraction Kit was used to extract genomic DNA from the blood cell samples.

The TCR was taken from a young woman in good health and CMV-seronegative. The V and J genes are TRBV27 and TRBJ2-7; the best D guess is TRBD2, with 7 bases matching. What was sequenced was PBMCs. The sequence in DNA is TGTGCCAGCAGTTTATCGGGGGGGCTCGAGCAGTACGTC. This sequence encodes CASSLSGGLEQYV.